This TCR beta chain was observed in a study of control samples from healthy donors and cancer patients. Germline V lookup: CDR1 MDHEN, CDR2 SYDVKM. The CDR3 is 17 amino acids. J lost 8 bases, V lost 6 bases, and 15 bases had no gene match. Sequenced by immunoSEQ multiplex PCR; TCRdb stores in-frame clones only, minus some. The sample has about 160,000 clones, just over 95% seen once. The V and J genes are TRBV28 and TRBJ2-1; 11 bases are a match to TRBD2. The sequence derives from a woman in her 30s in good health. The sequenced sample was blood. The CDR3 spells CASSGWVLAGVFDEQFF. CDR3 DNA: TGTGCCAGCAGCGGGTGGGTACTAGCGGGAGTTTTCGATGAGCAGTTCTTC.